The 23 T cell receptor beta chains given below trace back to one sample, sequenced in a study of shared clonotypes between healthy human individuals. Sequencing used immunoSEQ multiplex PCR; TCRdb keeps in-frame clones, though not all of them. The sample carries a few million clones, under 95% recorded once. The sample was naive CD4+ T cells from PBMCs. Subset reported: CD45RA+ positively selected. The receptor set was obtained from a man younger than 35 in good health. Some clones in this sample may be carry-over from other donors' samples.

The genes are TRBV4-1 and TRBJ2-7; the D is unclear. V was cut by 0 bases and J by 0 bases, with 9 bases left in between. Germline assignment: CDR1 MGHRA and CDR2 YSYEKL. The length of the CDR3 is 15 residues. The CDR3 here is CASSQEAVSSYEQYF. The DNA for the CDR3 is TGCGCCAGCAGCCAAGAGGCGGTATCCTCCTACGAGCAGTACTTC.

The rearrangement links TRBV4-3 to TRBJ1-2; D may be TRBD1 (6 bases). The CDR3 covers 16 residues. The germline gives CDR1 LGHNA, CDR2 YSLEER. Trimming removed 0 bases from V and 4 bases from J, with 15 bases in between. The chain's CDR3 is CASSQDNQGRVYGYTF. The CDR3, as DNA: TGCGCCAGCAGCCAAGATAATCAGGGGCGGGTCTATGGCTACACCTTC.

The chain has TRBV9 and TRBJ2-1; 7 bases fit TRBD2. J was trimmed by 5 bases and V by 0 bases; bases with no gene match: 8. Germline values: CDR1 SGDLS, CDR2 YYNGEE. The CDR3 length is 16 residues. CDR3 sequence reads: CASSVEGTTKNNEQFF. CDR3 sequence (DNA): TGTGCCAGCAGCGTAGAAGGGACTACCAAAAACAATGAGCAGTTCTTC.

Comments on this clone: This same CDR3 is encoded by further DNA sequences in the sample. DNA of the CDR3: TGCGCCAGCAGCCGAGACAGCTACGAGCAGTACTTC. Its protein product is CASSRDSYEQYF. The V gene is TRBV5-1, the J gene TRBJ2-7; the D gene is possibly TRBD1 (5 bases). From germline, CDR1 is SGHRS and CDR2 YFSETQ. The CDR3 has 12 residues. V shed 4 bases and J shed 3 bases, with 8 bases lying between them.

The V gene is TRBV11-2, the J gene TRBJ2-1, with TRBD1 matching over 9 bases. With V trimmed by 4 bases and J by 9 bases, 4 bases remained unmatched. Per germline, CDR1 SGHAT and CDR2 FQNNGV. The CDR3 is 13 residues long. The CDR3 coding sequence is TGTGCCAGCAGCTCGGACAGGGGTGCTGAGCAGTTCTTC. Residues: CASSSDRGAEQFF.

The chain couples TRBV2 to TRBJ2-7, with 11 bases aligning to TRBD1. CDR1 is SNHLY and CDR2 is FYNNEI in the germline V gene. The trim removed 7 bases at V and 6 bases at J, leaving 11 bases unmatched. The CDR3 is 15 amino acids. The CDR3 protein is CASTERTGGSGEQYF. Here the CDR3 DNA reads TGTGCCAGCACCGAGAGGACAGGGGGCTCAGGCGAGCAGTACTTC.

V is TRBV11-2 and J is TRBJ2-7, with D perhaps TRBD2 (5 bases). Germline CDR1 is SGHAT and CDR2 is FQNNGV. Trimming shortened V by 5 bases and J by 6 bases, and 11 bases separated the two germline ends. There are 12 residues in the CDR3. CDR3 sequence: CASSQLVSEQYF. The CDR3 region has the DNA TGTGCCAGCAGCCAACTAGTTTCCGAGCAGTACTTC.

As regards this clone: Other nucleotide sequences in the sample specify the same CDR3. V gene TRBV9 combines with J gene TRBJ2-7, with D perhaps being TRBD1 or TRBD2 (5 bases each). CDR3 length: 14 residues. V was pared by 0 bases and J by 1 base, with 8 bases between. CDR1 SGDLS and CDR2 YYNGEE come from the germline V gene. CDR3 in DNA: TGTGCCAGCAGCGTAGGGGGACCTTCCTACGAGCAGTACTTC. This translates into CASSVGGPSYEQYF.

This chain links TRBV4-2 with TRBJ2-3, with 8 bases that match TRBD2. Germline assignment: CDR1 LGHNA and CDR2 YNFKEQ. Trimming at V came to 1 base and at J to 4 bases, leaving 7 bases not matched to a gene. The CDR3 sequence is 16 residues long. CDR3 DNA: TGTGCCAGCAGCCAAGTCGATCGGGGGGGGGCAGATACGCAGTATTTT. Its protein product is CASSQVDRGGADTQYF.

J is TRBJ2-7 and V is TRBV28; 7 positions match TRBD2. The germline V gene encodes CDR1 MDHEN and CDR2 SYDVKM. Trimming cost V 2 bases and J 5 bases; bases outside gene matches: 6. The CDR3 spans 14 residues. CDR3 residues: CASSLTWGGNEQYF. CDR3 sequence (DNA): TGTGCCAGCAGTTTAACGTGGGGGGGGAACGAGCAGTACTTC.

DNA of the CDR3: TGTGCCAGCAGCTTAGGCCCGGGAGGGCCAGGCAATGAGCAGTTCTTC. The encoded protein is CASSLGPGGPGNEQFF. The chain links TRBV7-2 to TRBJ2-1; 8 positions match TRBD2. Germline V gene lookup returns CDR1 SGHTA and CDR2 FQGNSA. The ends lost 1 base at V and 6 bases at J; junction bases unmatched: 8. CDR3 length: 16 residues.

The rearrangement joins TRBV9 to TRBJ2-5; 9 bases fit TRBD1. Germline loops: CDR1 SGDLS, CDR2 YYNGEE. The length of the CDR3 is 16 residues. Trimming took 2 bases from V and 5 from J; bases not matched to a gene: 10. CDR3 in amino acids: CASSVGTGQGYETQYF. CDR3 DNA sequence: TGTGCCAGCAGCGTCGGGACGGGACAGGGATACGAGACCCAGTACTTC.

V usage is TRBV10-3 and J usage is TRBJ2-7; D uncertain. Between the trimmed V and J ends, which lost 4 bases and 5 bases, there was a span of 18 bases. The CDR3 sequence is 15 residues long. Germline values: CDR1 ENHRY, CDR2 SYGVKD. CDR3 DNA: TGTGCCATCAGTGGAGGTGGGCCCCGACCCCACGAGCAGTACTTC. Translation: CAISGGGPRPHEQYF.

This sequence joins TRBV15 and TRBJ2-3; 9 bases line up with TRBD1. Germline loops: CDR1 LNHNV, CDR2 YYDKDF (reference sequence). The junction had 4 bases not matched to a gene; V was cut back by 3 bases and J by 6 bases. The CDR3 consists of 14 residues. CDR3 residues: CATSRDRGEDTQYF. The CDR3 bases are TGTGCCACCAGCAGGGACAGGGGAGAGGATACGCAGTATTTT.

V gene TRBV11-2 combines with J gene TRBJ2-5, with D maybe TRBD2 (6 bases). Trimming stripped 2 bases from V and 8 bases from J, with 21 bases between. The germline gives CDR1 SGHAT, CDR2 FQNNGV. The CDR3 has 16 amino acids. CDR3 bases: TGTGCCAGCAGCTTATTCTCGGGACTGGGGCTGTTTACCCAGTACTTC. It translates to CASSLFSGLGLFTQYF.

J is TRBJ1-1 and V is TRBV30, with TRBD1 identical over 8 bases. CDR3 length equals 14 residues. V lost 4 bases, J lost 0 bases, and 4 bases stayed unmatched. Germline lookup yields CDR1 GTSNPN and CDR2 SVGIG (reference sequence). CDR3 in DNA: TGTGCCTGGATCCGGACAGGGATGAACACTGAAGCTTTCTTT. Encoded protein: CAWIRTGMNTEAFF.

The chain has TRBV6-1 and TRBJ1-2; no clear D. Between the trimmed V and J ends, which lost 0 bases and 4 bases, there was a span of 6 bases. CDR1 is MNHNS and CDR2 is SASEGT in the germline V gene. The CDR3 contains 13 residues. CDR3 amino acids: CASSEAAGYGYTF. The CDR3 DNA sequence: TGTGCCAGCAGTGAAGCGGCGGGCTATGGCTACACCTTC.

The gene calls are TRBV4-1 and TRBJ2-2; D call uncertain. The CDR3 covers 19 residues. Germline loops: CDR1 MGHRA, CDR2 YSYEKL. Trimming pared 4 bases from V and 6 bases from J, leaving 27 bases between. The CDR3 region is CASSPLLAPVRARSGELFF. The CDR3 nucleotides read TGCGCCAGCAGCCCGTTACTCGCCCCGGTTCGTGCTAGGTCCGGGGAGCTGTTTTTT.

In the case of this clone: Other DNA sequences in the same sample also yield this CDR3. The rearrangement joins TRBV7-2 to TRBJ2-1; 8 bases are a match to TRBD2. The germline gives CDR1 SGHTA, CDR2 FQGNSA. The junction had 6 bases not matched to a gene; V was cut back by 2 bases and J by 3 bases. The CDR3 is 16 residues long. CDR3 amino acids: CASSLSGTSSYNEQFF. The CDR3 DNA reads as TGTGCCAGCAGCTTATCCGGGACTAGTAGCTACAATGAGCAGTTCTTC.

The chain joins TRBV29-1 to TRBJ2-1; 8 nucleotides agree with TRBD1. The CDR3 totals 14 residues. Germline CDR1 reads SQVTM; CDR2 reads ANQGSEA. V shed 4 bases and J 8 bases; nucleotides not matched to a gene: 10. CDR3 in DNA: TGCAGCGTTGTCCGGCAGGGGGCTGACCATGAGCAGTTCTTC. It translates to CSVVRQGADHEQFF.

The V gene is TRBV13, the J gene TRBJ2-7, with D maybe TRBD1 (5 bases). Trimming stripped 5 bases from V and 0 bases from J, with 11 bases between. The CDR3 length is 14 residues. Germline lookup yields CDR1 PRHDT and CDR2 FYEKMQ (reference sequence). As DNA, the CDR3 is TGTGCCAGCAGCCCGGACAAATCCTCCTACGAGCAGTACTTC. This codes for CASSPDKSSYEQYF.

The V gene is TRBV7-9, the J gene TRBJ1-3; no definite D call. V was pared by 3 bases and J by 2 bases, with 8 bases between. The length of the CDR3 is 14 residues. Germline assignment: CDR1 SEHNR and CDR2 FQNEAQ (reference sequence). The CDR3 sequence is CASSLRRAGNTIYF. CDR3 coding DNA: TGTGCCAGCAGCTTGAGGAGGGCTGGAAACACCATATATTTT.

The chain employs TRBV11-3 and TRBJ2-7; D not certain. The CDR3 has 13 residues. The germline gives CDR1 SGHNT, CDR2 YENEEA. V was cut by 5 bases and J by 0 bases, with 8 bases left in between. CDR3 bases: TGTGCCAGCAGCCCTGCGGCCTCCTACGAGCAGTACTTC. The encoded protein is CASSPAASYEQYF. Looking up the rest from reference TRBV11-3 and TRBJ2-7 gives the full variable domain: EAGVVQSPRYKIIEKKQPVAFWCNPISGHNTLYWYLQNLGQGPELLIRYENEEAVDDSQLPKDRFSAERLKGVDSTLKIQPAELGDSAVYLCASSPAASYEQYFGPGTRLTVT.